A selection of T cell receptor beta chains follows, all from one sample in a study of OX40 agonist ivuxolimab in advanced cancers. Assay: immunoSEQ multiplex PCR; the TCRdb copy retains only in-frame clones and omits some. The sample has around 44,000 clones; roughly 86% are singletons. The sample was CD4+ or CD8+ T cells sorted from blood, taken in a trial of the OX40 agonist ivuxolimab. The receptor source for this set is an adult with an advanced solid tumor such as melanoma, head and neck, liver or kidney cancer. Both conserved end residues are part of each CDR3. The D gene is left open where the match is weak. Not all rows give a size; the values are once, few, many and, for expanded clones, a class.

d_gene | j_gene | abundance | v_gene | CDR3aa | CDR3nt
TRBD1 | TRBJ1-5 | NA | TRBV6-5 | CATQGTDSNQPQHF | TGTGCCACCCAAGGGACAGATAGCAATCAGCCCCAGCATTTT
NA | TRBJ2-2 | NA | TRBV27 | CASSLGLRGELFF | TGTGCCAGCAGTTTAGGCCTTCGCGGGGAGCTGTTTTTT
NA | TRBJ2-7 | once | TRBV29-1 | CSVEDKQYEQYF | TGCAGCGTTGAGGATAAACAGTACGAGCAGTACTTC
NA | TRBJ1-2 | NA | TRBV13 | CASSLISGDGYTF | TGTGCCAGCAGCTTAATCTCTGGAGATGGCTACACCTTC
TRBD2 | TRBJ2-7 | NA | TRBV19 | CASSMASGGPNSYEQYF | TGTGCCAGTAGTATGGCTAGCGGGGGACCAAACTCCTACGAGCAGTACTTC
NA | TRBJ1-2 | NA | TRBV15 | CATSRESSYGYTF | TGTGCCACCAGCAGAGAGTCCAGCTATGGCTACACCTTC
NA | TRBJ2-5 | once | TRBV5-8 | CASSSKRVGTTQETQYF | TGTGCCAGCAGCTCCAAAAGGGTGGGGACGACCCAGGAGACCCAGTACTTC
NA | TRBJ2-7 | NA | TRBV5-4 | CASSLGGYEQYF | TGTGCCAGCAGCTTGGGGGGCTACGAGCAGTACTTC
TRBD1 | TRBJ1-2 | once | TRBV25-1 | CASSEEVGQGWGYTF | TGTGCCAGCAGTGAAGAGGTGGGACAGGGTTGGGGCTACACCTTC
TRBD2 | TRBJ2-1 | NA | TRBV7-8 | CASSLVGLAGHNEQFF | TGTGCCAGCAGCTTAGTAGGTCTAGCGGGTCACAATGAGCAGTTCTTC
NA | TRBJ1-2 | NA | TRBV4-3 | CASSQDTQVGYGYTF | TGCGCCAGCAGCCAAGATACACAGGTCGGCTATGGCTACACCTTC
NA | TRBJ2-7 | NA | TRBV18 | CASSPRDGGYEQYF | TGTGCCAGCTCACCCCGGGATGGGGGGTACGAGCAGTACTTC
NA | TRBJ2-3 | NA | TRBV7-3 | CASSGSTDTQYF | TGTGCCAGCAGCGGTAGCACAGATACGCAGTATTTT
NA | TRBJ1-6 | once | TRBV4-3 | CASSLPKAPLHF | TGCGCCAGCAGCTTGCCCAAGGCACCCCTCCACTTT
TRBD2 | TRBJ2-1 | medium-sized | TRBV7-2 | CASSFDGGSSYNEQFF | TGTGCCAGCAGCTTTGACGGCGGGAGCTCCTACAATGAGCAGTTCTTC
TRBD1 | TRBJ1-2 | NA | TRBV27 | CASSLGGAGGYTF | TGTGCCAGCAGCCTAGGGGGCGCGGGTGGCTACACCTTC
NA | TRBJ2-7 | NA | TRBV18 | CASSPPTATMDEQYF | TGTGCCAGCTCACCACCGACAGCCACCATGGACGAGCAGTACTTC
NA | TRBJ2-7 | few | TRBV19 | CASSIRGGHEQYF | TGTGCCAGTAGTATCCGCGGTGGCCACGAGCAGTACTTC
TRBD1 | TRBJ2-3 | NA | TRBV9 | CASSDPGQGDTDTQYF | TGTGCCAGCAGCGACCCGGGACAGGGAGACACAGATACGCAGTATTTT
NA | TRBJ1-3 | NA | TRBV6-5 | CASSFGETGNTIYF | TGTGCCAGCAGTTTTGGTGAGACTGGAAACACCATATATTTT
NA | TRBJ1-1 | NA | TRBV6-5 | CASSYIVDGEIEAFF | TGTGCCAGCAGTTATATCGTTGACGGGGAGATTGAAGCTTTCTTT
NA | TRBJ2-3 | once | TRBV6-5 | CASEPGGTDTQYF | TGTGCCAGCGAGCCTGGCGGGACAGATACGCAGTATTTT
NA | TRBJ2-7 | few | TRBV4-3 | CASSQDRDVGSYEQYF | TGCGCCAGCAGCCAAGATCGCGACGTCGGGAGCTACGAGCAGTACTTC
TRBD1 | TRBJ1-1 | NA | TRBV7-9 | CASSFLGQGKFTEAFF | TGTGCCAGCAGCTTCCTTGGACAGGGGAAATTCACTGAAGCTTTCTTT
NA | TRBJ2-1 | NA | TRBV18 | CASSLLTRQVNEQFF | TGTGCCAGCTCACTCCTGACCCGCCAGGTCAATGAGCAGTTCTTC
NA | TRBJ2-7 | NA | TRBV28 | CASIFYGGTGYEQYF | TGTGCCAGCATTTTCTACGGGGGTACCGGCTACGAGCAGTACTTC
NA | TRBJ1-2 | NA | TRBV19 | CASTALTIVNYGYTF | TGTGCCAGTACCGCTTTGACAATTGTTAACTATGGCTACACCTTC
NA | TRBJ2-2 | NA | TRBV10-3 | CAISEGAINTGELFF | TGTGCCATCAGTGAGGGAGCCATCAACACCGGGGAGCTGTTTTTT
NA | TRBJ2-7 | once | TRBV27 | CASGLGKQYF | TGTGCCAGCGGGTTGGGGAAGCAGTACTTC
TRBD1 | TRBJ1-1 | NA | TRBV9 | CASSEGTGLAFF | TGTGCCAGCAGCGAGGGGACAGGGTTAGCTTTCTTT
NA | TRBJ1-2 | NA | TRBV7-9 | CASSSGTQVGHGYTF | TGTGCCAGCAGCTCAGGCACCCAGGTTGGACATGGCTACACCTTC
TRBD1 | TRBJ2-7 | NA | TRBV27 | CASSQRGQGLYEQYF | TGTGCCAGCAGTCAAAGGGGACAGGGGCTCTACGAGCAGTACTTC
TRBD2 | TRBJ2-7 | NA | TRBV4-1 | CASSHPDSGGSEQYF | TGCGCCAGCAGCCATCCTGATAGCGGGGGGTCTGAGCAGTACTTC
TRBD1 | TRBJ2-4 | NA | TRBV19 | CARRTGGRNIQYF | TGTGCCAGGAGAACAGGGGGCAGGAACATTCAGTACTTC
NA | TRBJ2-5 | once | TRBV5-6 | CASSATETQYF | TGTGCCAGCAGCGCGACTGAGACCCAGTACTTC
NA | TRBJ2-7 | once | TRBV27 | CASSLWGGTYEQYF | TGTGCCAGCAGTTTATGGGGCGGAACCTACGAGCAGTACTTC
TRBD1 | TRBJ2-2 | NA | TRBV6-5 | CASSYIGQVTTGELFF | TGTGCCAGCAGTTACATAGGACAGGTCACCACCGGGGAGCTGTTTTTT
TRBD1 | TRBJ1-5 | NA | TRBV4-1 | CASSQGDRGGNQPQHF | TGCGCCAGCAGCCAAGGCGACAGGGGTGGCAATCAGCCCCAGCATTTT
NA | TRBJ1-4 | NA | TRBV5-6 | CASSFLGPREKLFF | TGTGCCAGCAGCTTTCTGGGACCGAGGGAAAAACTGTTTTTT
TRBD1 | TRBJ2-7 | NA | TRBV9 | CASSAGQVSSYEQYF | TGTGCCAGCAGCGCGGGACAGGTGAGCTCCTACGAGCAGTACTTC
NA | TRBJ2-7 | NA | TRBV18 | CASSPRSRFYEQYF | TGTGCCAGCTCACCACGTTCACGGTTCTACGAGCAGTACTTC
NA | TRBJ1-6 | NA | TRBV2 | CASSERSSYNSPLHF | TGTGCCAGCAGTGAAAGAAGCTCCTATAATTCACCCCTCCACTTT
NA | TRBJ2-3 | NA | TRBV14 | CASSQDLRVGTDTQYF | TGTGCCAGCAGCCAAGATTTACGAGTGGGCACAGATACGCAGTATTTT
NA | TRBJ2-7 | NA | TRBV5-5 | CASSFRRGYEQYF | TGTGCCAGCAGCTTTAGACGGGGCTACGAGCAGTACTTC